The clone carrying this T cell receptor beta chain was detected a few times. Its cognate antigen is unknown. V was cut by 0 bases and J by 0 bases, with 9 bases left in between. This CDR3 has 16 residues. Per the germline V gene, CDR1 is SGHDT and CDR2 is YYEEEE. From the RT-PCR reads, TCRdb called clonotypes with MiXCR, one entry per CDR3 protein. This sample has some 850,000 distinct CDR3 sequences, with approximately 17% found just once. The data were obtained in a study of response to subunit inactivated influenza vaccine. General study points: The authors suggested that every seasonal influenza vaccination recruits few new T cells.

The genes are TRBV5-6 and TRBJ2-2; the D is unclear. The clonotype comes from a man between 50 and 59 years old who received an inactivated influenza vaccine. This sample comprised PBMCs from blood, obtained 4 to 6 days after vaccination. CDR3 residues: CASSLEPLPNTGELFF. The CDR3, as DNA: TGTGCCAGCAGCTTGGAGCCGCTGCCGAACACCGGGGAGCTGTTTTTT.